Listed below are T cell receptor beta chains from one sample, sequenced in a study of blood T cells in healthy people across ages. One entry per CDR3 protein results from TCRdb running MiXCR on the 5' RACE reads. The data show about 1.6 million distinct CDR3 sequences, roughly a third seen once. Sequenced: blood. These receptors were taken from a woman in her twenties or thirties in good health. CDR3s include the opening cysteine and the closing phenylalanine or tryptophan. A D gene is named only where the DNA matches it firmly. Clone size is not always given. Where it is, it says once, few, many or a class for expanded clones.

few,17,TRBV20-1,TRBJ2-5,TRBD2,CSARGPLAGDPQETQYF,TGCAGTGCTAGGGGGCCCCTAGCGGGGGACCCCCAAGAGACCCAGTACTTC
few,16,TRBV4-1,TRBJ1-1,TRBD1,CASSQVGQGPNTEAFF,TGCGCCAGCAGCCAAGTTGGACAGGGGCCGAACACTGAAGCTTTCTTT
.,16,TRBV7-3,TRBJ2-5,TRBD2,CANSLSAGGPGETQYF,TGTGCCAACAGCTTATCAGCGGGGGGGCCCGGAGAGACCCAGTACTTC
.,16,TRBV7-6,TRBJ2-7,.,CASSRVQGMFIGEQYF,TGTGCCAGCAGCCGAGTGCAGGGTATGTTTATCGGCGAGCAGTACTTC
few,15,TRBV27,TRBJ1-1,.,CASRAGVGPNTEAFF,TGTGCCAGCAGGGCTGGGGTGGGGCCGAACACTGAAGCTTTCTTT
.,19,TRBV5-1,TRBJ2-7,TRBD2,CASSLLVSSQAGGPYEQYF,TGCGCCAGCAGCTTGCTTGTAAGCTCGCAAGCGGGAGGGCCCTACGAGCAGTACTTC
few,13,TRBV20-1,TRBJ1-2,.,CSASKRQLYGYTF,TGCAGTGCTAGTAAGCGACAGCTGTATGGCTACACCTTC
.,16,TRBV28,TRBJ2-3,TRBD2,CASSFQAGGPRDTQYF,TGTGCCAGCAGTTTCCAAGCGGGAGGGCCAAGAGATACGCAGTATTTT
.,15,TRBV2,TRBJ1-4,.,CASRGLTGANEKLFF,TGTGCCAGCAGGGGACTGACAGGCGCTAATGAAAAACTGTTTTTT
few,16,TRBV7-9,TRBJ1-4,TRBD1,CASSYVGTGNNEKLFF,TGTGCCAGCAGCTATGTTGGGACAGGAAATAATGAAAAACTGTTTTTT
.,16,TRBV20-1,TRBJ1-5,.,CSAVFSGVKSNQPQHF,TGCAGTGCGGTTTTCTCAGGGGTTAAGAGCAATCAGCCCCAGCATTTT
few,14,TRBV10-3,TRBJ2-5,TRBD2,CVTCPREGAETQYF,TGTGTCACGTGCCCCCGGGAGGGTGCAGAGACCCAGTACTTC
.,16,TRBV20-1,TRBJ2-7,TRBD2,CSARDPWGGKAYEQYF,TGCAGTGCTAGAGATCCGTGGGGGGGAAAAGCTTACGAGCAGTACTTC
.,13,TRBV30,TRBJ2-5,.,CAWSHGGQETQYF,TGTGCCTGGAGTCACGGGGGCCAGGAGACCCAGTACTTC
many,14,TRBV20-1,TRBJ2-1,TRBD2,CSAILSGGLYEQFF,TGCAGTGCTATCCTCAGCGGGGGGCTCTATGAGCAGTTCTTC
.,16,TRBV28,TRBJ2-1,.,CASSWAGRSSYNEQFF,TGTGCCAGCAGTTGGGCAGGGCGATCCTCCTACAATGAGCAGTTCTTC
few,12,TRBV6-5,TRBJ2-1,.,CASSSVAGEQFF,TGTGCCAGCAGTTCCGTAGCCGGTGAGCAGTTCTTC
few,14,TRBV13,TRBJ2-7,TRBD1,CASSLMGQTYEQYF,TGTGCCAGCAGCCTAATGGGACAGACCTACGAGCAGTACTTC
.,18,TRBV13,TRBJ2-1,.,CASSLAPPRAIPYNEQFF,TGTGCCAGCAGCTTAGCCCCCCCGAGAGCGATCCCCTACAATGAGCAGTTCTTC
.,15,TRBV7-9,TRBJ1-4,TRBD1,CASSQDRGFDEKLFF,TGTGCCAGCAGCCAAGACAGGGGTTTTGATGAAAAACTGTTTTTT
.,15,TRBV20-1,TRBJ1-4,.,CSARDAGQGSEKLFF,TGCAGTGCTAGGGACGCCGGGCAGGGCTCTGAAAAACTGTTTTTT
many,18,TRBV20-1,TRBJ2-5,.,CSAWIVSPHYQGGETQYF,TGCAGTGCTTGGATAGTATCCCCCCACTACCAGGGAGGAGAGACCCAGTACTTC
few,17,TRBV7-2,TRBJ2-1,TRBD2,CASSLAGTSGGYNEQFF,TGTGCCAGCAGCTTAGCGGGGACTAGCGGGGGCTACAATGAGCAGTTCTTC
few,15,TRBV9,TRBJ2-1,.,CASSPNGLEYNEQFF,TGTGCCAGCAGCCCCAACGGGCTGGAGTACAATGAGCAGTTCTTC
.,15,TRBV12-3/TRBV12-4,TRBJ1-4,.,CTSSFSSDGPEKLFF,TGTACCAGCAGTTTCTCGTCGGACGGCCCTGAAAAACTGTTTTTT
.,17,TRBV27,TRBJ2-1,TRBD2,CASSSGTSGRRYNEQFF,TGTGCCAGCAGTTCGGGGACTAGCGGGAGAAGGTACAATGAGCAGTTCTTC
few,16,TRBV20-1,TRBJ2-1,TRBD2,CSARGLAGTAYNEQFF,TGCAGTGCTAGAGGTCTAGCGGGGACAGCCTACAATGAGCAGTTCTTC
.,16,TRBV10-3,TRBJ2-1,.,CAISGGWRIADNEQFF,TGTGCCATCAGTGGTGGGTGGAGGATTGCTGACAATGAGCAGTTCTTC
many,16,TRBV10-3,TRBJ2-3,.,CAISMHPGRRTDTQYF,TGTGCCATCAGTATGCATCCCGGGCGACGCACAGATACGCAGTATTTT
few,15,TRBV3-1,TRBJ2-3,.,CASRPTGLGEDTQYF,TGTGCCAGCCGACCCACGGGACTGGGGGAGGATACGCAGTATTTT
few,16,TRBV6-6,TRBJ2-7,.,CAGSRIAAAPRREQYF,TGTGCCGGCAGTCGAATAGCTGCGGCCCCACGTCGGGAGCAGTACTTC
.,15,TRBV6-6,TRBJ2-1,.,CASRSGHPSGNEQFF,TGTGCCAGCAGGTCGGGACACCCCTCGGGCAATGAGCAGTTCTTC
.,15,TRBV2,TRBJ2-1,TRBD2,CASSDGSGNVNEQFF,TGTGCCAGCAGTGACGGTAGCGGGAACGTTAATGAGCAGTTCTTC
many,15,TRBV29-1,TRBJ2-1,TRBD2,CSVVTSGGTYNEQFF,TGCAGCGTCGTGACTAGCGGGGGAACTTACAATGAGCAGTTCTTC
few,19,TRBV28,TRBJ2-7,TRBD2,CASSSLRGAGGPGSYEQYF,TGTGCCAGCAGTTCTCTACGGGGGGCGGGAGGGCCTGGATCCTACGAGCAGTACTTC
many,13,TRBV7-9,TRBJ1-2,.,CASSLAVGYGYTF,TGTGCCAGCAGCTTAGCGGTTGGCTATGGCTACACCTTC
.,13,TRBV6-6,TRBJ2-7,.,CASSYGWTYEQYF,TGTGCCAGCAGTTACGGCTGGACCTACGAGCAGTACTTC
.,12,TRBV20-1,TRBJ1-2,.,CSVQRGTEGYTF,TGCAGTGTGCAGAGGGGTACGGAGGGCTACACCTTC
few,18,TRBV27,TRBJ2-3,TRBD2,CASSPLTSGRAGTDTQYF,TGTGCCAGCAGCCCTTTGACTAGCGGGAGAGCCGGCACAGATACGCAGTATTTT
.,17,TRBV7-2,TRBJ2-3,TRBD2,CASSRLAGLQRTDTQYF,TGTGCCAGCAGCAGACTAGCGGGGCTTCAGAGGACAGATACGCAGTATTTT
few,13,TRBV20-1,TRBJ2-2,.,CSARTTNTGELFF,TGCAGTGCTCGGACCACGAACACCGGGGAGCTGTTTTTT